The table lists the clone carrying this T cell receptor (beta chain) with a few counts. Antigen: not known. This entry comes from a study of T cells in Graves' hyperthyroidism and ophthalmopathy. For ophthalmopathy patients, the Clinical Activity Score was at least 3 and the NOSPECS grade at least 4; duration was under 3 months. TCR beta CDR3 regions were amplified from RNA transcripts. The primer set for the first-round RT-PCR of the TCR CDR3 was HTBI. TCRdb reprocessed the multiplex PCR reads with MiXCR, giving one entry per CDR3 protein. Of hundreds of thousands of distinct CDR3 sequences listed, 20% to 25% are singletons. Study outcomes and limitations: Ophthalmopathy could be told apart from stable hyperthyroidism with a 13 V-J model.

The sequencing input was blood. This TCR was sampled from a young man with Graves' ophthalmopathy.

The CDR3 DNA reads TGCAGTGCTAAGGCTAGCGGATACAATGAGCAGTTCTTC. The encoded protein is CSAKASGYNEQFF. V is TRBV20-1 and J is TRBJ2-1, with 7 bases fitting TRBD2. Germline lookup yields CDR1 DFQATT and CDR2 SNEGSKA (reference sequence). Losses at the gene ends were 4 bases for V and 4 bases for J; bases not matched to a gene: 4. The CDR3 runs 13 residues.